Following are 28 T cell receptor beta chains from one sample sequenced in a study of cytomegalovirus exposure and HLA in healthy donors. Primers: 60 Vbeta forward and 13 Jbeta reverse. TCRdb keeps only in-frame clones here, not all; method: immunoSEQ multiplex PCR. The repertoire holds more than 150,000 clones, with 75% to 85% as singletons. Specimen: PBMCs. Every receptor here comes from a man aged 18 to 30 in good health and CMV-seronegative.

The rearrangement uses TRBV18 and TRBJ2-4; 8 bases fit TRBD1. The CDR3 has 16 amino acids. Germline V gene lookup returns CDR1 KGHSH and CDR2 LQKENI. V was pared by 5 bases and J by 6 bases, with 12 bases of the junction left unmatched. CDR3 in amino acids: CASSGDGTGHRNIQYF. Written as DNA, the CDR3 is TGTGCCAGCTCAGGCGACGGGACAGGTCACCGAAACATTCAGTACTTC.

The rearrangement links TRBV28 to TRBJ1-1, with a weak D call TRBD1 (5 bases). The CDR3 covers 15 residues. Trimming removed 4 bases at V and 0 bases at J, with 12 bases between. CDR1 and CDR2 (germline): MDHEN, SYDVKM. CDR3 in amino acids: CASSSPSTVNTEAFF. CDR3 nucleotides: TGTGCCAGCAGTTCCCCCTCGACAGTGAACACTGAAGCTTTCTTT.

The chain couples TRBV19 to TRBJ1-5; 7 bases map to TRBD1. V gave up 6 bases and J gave up 5 bases; unmatched junction bases: 7. Germline loops: CDR1 LNHDA, CDR2 SQIVND (reference sequence). This CDR3 comprises 14 residues. In DNA, the CDR3 is TGTGCCAGTAGCCAAGCTACAGGGGATCAGCCCCAGCATTTT. Its protein is CASSQATGDQPQHF.

The chain links TRBV28 to TRBJ1-5; a weak D match, TRBD1 (6 bases). Trimming cost V 5 bases and J 5 bases, with 13 bases left between them. Germline values: CDR1 MDHEN, CDR2 SYDVKM. The CDR3 spans 14 residues. The CDR3 DNA follows: TGTGCCAGCAGTCCCAAGGGGGTGCATCAGCCCCAGCATTTT. Translated: CASSPKGVHQPQHF.

V usage is TRBV18 and J usage is TRBJ2-7; perhaps TRBD1 as D (6 bases). In germline, CDR1 is KGHSH, CDR2 LQKENI. Trimming pared 8 bases from V and 1 base from J, leaving 9 bases between. The CDR3 runs to 12 residues. CDR3 sequence reads: CASATGSYEQYF. The DNA of the CDR3 is TGTGCCAGCGCGACAGGTTCCTACGAGCAGTACTTC. The entire variable domain, with the rest obtained from reference TRBV18 and TRBJ2-7, is as follows: NAGVMQNPRHLVRRRGQEARLRCSPMKGHSHVYWYRQLPEEGLKFMVYLQKENIIDESGMPKERFSAEFPKEGPSILRIQQVVRGDSAAYFCASATGSYEQYFGPGTRLTVT.

The V and J genes are TRBV9 and TRBJ2-1, with 10 nucleotides matching TRBD2. The ends lost 0 bases at V and 0 bases at J; junction bases unmatched: 9. This CDR3 has 19 amino acids. CDR1 SGDLS and CDR2 YYNGEE come from the germline V gene. CDR3 nucleotide sequence: TGTGCCAGCAGCGTAGGCCTAGCGGGGGCCGGAGCCTCCTACAATGAGCAGTTCTTC. This codes for CASSVGLAGAGASYNEQFF.

As for this clone: An end of the junction does not agree with germline; a read error may underlie this. The chain has TRBV7-8 and TRBJ2-1, with TRBD2 identical over 10 bases. Germline V gene sequence: CDR1 SGHVS, CDR2 FQNEAQ. CDR3 length: 18 residues. CDR3 nucleotides: TGTGTCAGCAGCTTAGCTCTGCAGGGGGGGACTAGCGATTCTGAGCAGTTCTTC. As protein: CVSSLALQGGTSDSEQFF.

The rearrangement links TRBV11-2 to TRBJ1-1, with D perhaps TRBD1 (6 bases). This CDR3 comprises 15 residues. The V and J ends lost 5 bases and 0 bases respectively, with 13 bases between them. CDR1 is SGHAT, CDR2 FQNNGV, per germline. The CDR3 loop reads CASSPRTAMNTEAFF. DNA of the CDR3: TGTGCCAGCAGCCCCCGGACAGCCATGAACACTGAAGCTTTCTTT.

V is TRBV9 and J is TRBJ2-3; 7 bases map to TRBD1. Germline CDR1 is SGDLS and CDR2 is YYNGEE. J gave up 8 bases and V 4 bases, and 19 bases lay outside the gene matches. This CDR3 contains 17 residues. The DNA of the CDR3 is TGTGCCAGCAGCTCCCGTCCCCCCGAGACAGGGATGGTTACGCAGTATTTT. This translates into CASSSRPPETGMVTQYF.

J is TRBJ2-7 and V is TRBV29-1, with TRBD2 matching 8 bases. CDR3 length: 16 amino acids. The trim removed 0 bases at V and 3 bases at J, leaving 10 bases unmatched. Germline assignment: CDR1 SQVTM and CDR2 ANQGSEA. The CDR3 DNA follows: TGCAGCGTTGAAGATCGGGGGGGACCCCCTAGCTACGAGCAGTACTTC. It encodes CSVEDRGGPPSYEQYF.

The V gene is TRBV18, the J gene TRBJ2-6, with a weak D call TRBD1 (6 bases). V lost 3 bases to trimming and J lost 1 base, with 10 bases between them. CDR1 KGHSH and CDR2 LQKENI come from the germline V gene. This CDR3 region has 16 residues. The CDR3 DNA reads TGTGCCAGCTCACCGACTCAGGGGTCTGGGGCCAACGTCCTGACTTTC. Translation gives CASSPTQGSGANVLTF. Complete variable domain (other parts from reference TRBV18 and TRBJ2-6): NAGVMQNPRHLVRRRGQEARLRCSPMKGHSHVYWYRQLPEEGLKFMVYLQKENIIDESGMPKERFSAEFPKEGPSILRIQQVVRGDSAAYFCASSPTQGSGANVLTFGAGSRLTVL.

The V call is TRBV27, the J call TRBJ1-1, with D maybe TRBD1 (6 bases). Germline-derived CDR1 and CDR2 are MNHEY and SMNVEV (reference sequence). The V end was cut by 6 bases, the J end by 0 bases, with 11 bases between. CDR3 length: 14 residues. The CDR3 sequence: CASSQGRVNTEAFF. The CDR3 DNA sequence: TGTGCCAGCAGCCAGGGGCGTGTGAACACTGAAGCTTTCTTT.

V usage is TRBV5-1 and J usage is TRBJ2-3; possibly TRBD2 for D (7 bases). The V gene's germline CDR1 is SGHRS and CDR2 YFSETQ. The CDR3 covers 16 residues. The V and J ends lost 4 bases and 3 bases respectively, with 18 bases between them. CDR3 in amino acids: CASSPATGGLTDTQYF. The CDR3 DNA reads as TGCGCCAGCAGCCCGGCGACGGGGGGCCTGACAGATACGCAGTATTTT. The full variable domain, completed using reference TRBV5-1 and TRBJ2-3, is KAGVTQTPRYLIKTRGQQVTLSCSPISGHRSVSWYQQTPGQGLQFLFEYFSETQRNKGNFPGRFSGRQFSNSRSEMNVSTLELGDSALYLCASSPATGGLTDTQYFGPGTRLTVL.

The chain employs TRBV28 and TRBJ1-4; D remains ambiguous. The CDR3 is 12 amino acids. Germline V gene data show CDR1 as MDHEN and CDR2 as SYDVKM. V lost 11 bases and J lost 4, with 11 bases in between. The DNA of the CDR3 is TGTGCCGTATACAGCGGTAATGAAAAACTGTTTTTT. Translating gives CAVYSGNEKLFF. Full variable domain (rest looked up from reference TRBV28 and TRBJ1-4): DVKVTQSSRYLVKRTGEKVFLECVQDMDHENMFWYRQDPGLGLRLIYFSYDVKMKEKGDIPEGYSVSREKKERFSLILESASTNQTSMYLCAVYSGNEKLFFGSGTQLSVL.

This chain joins TRBV11-3 and TRBJ2-1, with D perhaps TRBD2 (6 bases). V lost 2 bases to trimming and J lost 3 bases, with 20 bases between them. The CDR3 has 18 residues. Germline assignment: CDR1 SGHNT and CDR2 YENEEA. This CDR3 reads CASSLIVGSAGFYNEQFF. The CDR3 bases are TGTGCCAGCAGCTTAATCGTTGGGTCGGCGGGGTTCTACAATGAGCAGTTCTTC.

This sequence joins TRBV19 and TRBJ1-6; maybe TRBD1 (5 bases). The germline gives CDR1 LNHDA, CDR2 SQIVND (reference sequence). This CDR3 has 15 residues. Trimming stripped 8 bases from V and 7 bases from J, with 18 bases between. CDR3 in DNA: TGTGCCAGTGGTGACAGCACGGCTAGGAATTCACCCCTCCACTTT. This translates into CASGDSTARNSPLHF.

This clone has only a few counts. V usage is TRBV6-6 and J usage is TRBJ1-3; D possibly corresponds to TRBD1 (6 bases). The CDR3 sequence is 15 residues long. Germline lookup yields CDR1 MNHNY and CDR2 SVGAGI (reference sequence). V lost 5 bases and J lost 0, with 11 bases in between. The CDR3, as DNA: TGTGCCAGCAGTACACGACAGGACTCTGGAAACACCATATATTTT. Translated: CASSTRQDSGNTIYF.

CDR3 sequence reads: CASSRDSEEAFF. The DNA for the CDR3 is TGTGCCAGCAGCCGGGACAGCGAGGAAGCTTTCTTT. This chain connects TRBV11-1 to TRBJ1-1; 7 positions match TRBD1. Germline V gene lookup returns CDR1 SGHAT and CDR2 FQDESV (reference sequence). This CDR3 is built from 12 residues. J lost 8 bases, V lost 5 bases, and 5 bases had no gene match.

The CDR3 protein is CASSNRGPPSNQPQHF. Here the CDR3 DNA reads TGTGCCAGCAGTAACAGGGGGCCACCATCCAATCAGCCCCAGCATTTT. The rearrangement joins TRBV27 to TRBJ1-5; 9 bases line up with TRBD1. Germline loops: CDR1 MNHEY, CDR2 SMNVEV (reference sequence). This CDR3 is built from 16 residues. The ends lost 5 bases at V and 3 bases at J; junction bases unmatched: 8.

This chain links TRBV6-4 with TRBJ2-3; TRBD1 aligns across 7 bases. The J segment lost 6 bases and the V segment lost 0 bases, leaving 9 bases of the junction unmatched. The germline V gene has CDR1 MRHNA and CDR2 SNTAGT. The CDR3 totals 16 residues. The CDR3: CASSDSRGQLGDTQYF. Written as DNA, the CDR3 is TGTGCCAGCAGTGACTCGAGGGGACAGCTCGGGGATACGCAGTATTTT.

The chain carries TRBV27 and TRBJ1-1; TRBD1 matches 7 bases. The V gene end was trimmed by 5 bases and the J gene end by 10 bases; junction bases not matched to a gene: 10. This CDR3 has 13 residues. Germline CDR1 MNHEY, CDR2 SMNVEV (reference sequence). The CDR3 DNA reads TGTGCCAGCAGTCCACAGGGGTTAGGCCCAGCTTTCTTT. Protein: CASSPQGLGPAFF.

This clone was recorded only once. The gene calls are TRBV11-2 and TRBJ2-1; D remains ambiguous. Trimming pared 1 base from V and 10 bases from J, leaving 8 bases between. CDR1 and CDR2 from the germline V gene are SGHAT and FQNNGV. This CDR3 is 12 amino acids long. CDR3 DNA sequence: TGTGCCAGCAGCTTAGGAGGCGGAGAGCAGTTCTTC. Residues: CASSLGGGEQFF.

J is TRBJ2-1 and V is TRBV18; the match to TRBD2 covers 13 bases. V was pared by 4 bases and J by 5 bases, with 2 bases of the junction left unmatched. CDR3 length: 15 amino acids. From germline, CDR1 is KGHSH and CDR2 LQKENI. This CDR3 reads CASSLLAGGDNEQFF. As DNA, the CDR3 is TGTGCCAGCTCACTACTAGCGGGGGGGGACAATGAGCAGTTCTTC.

V is TRBV6-1 and J is TRBJ2-7; perhaps TRBD1 as D (6 bases). In germline, CDR1 is MNHNS, CDR2 SASEGT. This CDR3 contains 11 residues. The V end was cut by 1 base, the J end by 11 bases, with 9 bases between. This chain's CDR3 is CASSEGAGEYF. CDR3 bases: TGTGCCAGCAGTGAAGGGGCAGGGGAGTACTTC.

The V call is TRBV7-3, the J call TRBJ2-3, with 7 bases matching TRBD1. Germline V gene data show CDR1 as SGHTA and CDR2 as FQGTGA. Trimming at V came to 2 bases and at J to 4 bases, leaving 9 bases not matched to a gene. The CDR3 has 16 residues. Here the CDR3 DNA reads TGTGCCAGCAGCTTAGGAGCAGACAGGGTATCAGATACGCAGTATTTT. Its protein is CASSLGADRVSDTQYF.

The J gene is TRBJ1-1, the V gene TRBV7-9; the D gene is possibly TRBD1 (5 bases). Germline CDR1 SEHNR, CDR2 FQNEAQ (reference sequence). The germline V and J ends were trimmed by 3 bases and 5 bases, with 13 bases remaining between them. The CDR3 is made up of 14 amino acids. Written as DNA, the CDR3 is TGTGCCAGCAGCTTCCTGGCGGGGGGGACTGAAGCTTTCTTT. It is translated as CASSFLAGGTEAFF.

The V call is TRBV27, the J call TRBJ2-7, with D possibly matching TRBD2 (5 bases). CDR1 is MNHEY and CDR2 is SMNVEV in the germline V gene (reference sequence). This CDR3 has 10 amino acids. CDR3 residues: CAVGNYEQYF. The CDR3 coding sequence is TGTGCGGTCGGGAACTACGAGCAGTACTTC.

This chain links TRBV27 with TRBJ1-2, with 9 bases that match TRBD1. The germline gives CDR1 MNHEY, CDR2 SMNVEV (reference sequence). V was pared by 5 bases and J by 5 bases, with 9 bases of the junction left unmatched. This CDR3 spans 15 amino acids. CDR3 sequence reads: CASSPWDRVIYGYTF. For the CDR3, the DNA is TGTGCCAGCAGTCCTTGGGACAGGGTGATTTATGGCTACACCTTC.